A selection of T cell receptor beta chains follows, all from one sample in a study of long-term antiretroviral therapy in people with HIV. Some clones are missing from TCRdb's copy, which holds only in-frame ones; the method was immunoSEQ multiplex PCR. The table lists 35,000 to 40,000 clones, around 94% of them singletons, with 3.6% in the top ten. Sample: unsorted PBMCs, taken 4.1 years after starting antiretroviral therapy. The receptor source for this set is a woman aged 50 to 65 with HIV. Each CDR3 is given with its conserved first and last residue. The D gene is left open where the match is weak. The size of a clone is reported for some rows only, either as once, few or many, or as a class for expanded clones.

cdr3_aa: CATQGDDGYTF; cdr3_nt: TGTGCCACCCAGGGAGACGATGGCTACACCTTC; j_call: TRBJ1-2; v_call: TRBV10-3; d_call: NA; clone_size: NA
cdr3_aa: CASRQTSDRVRTEAFF; cdr3_nt: TGCGCCAGCAGGCAAACCTCAGACAGGGTAAGGACTGAAGCTTTCTTT; j_call: TRBJ1-1; v_call: TRBV10-1; d_call: TRBD1; clone_size: NA
cdr3_aa: CASSLHRGTDTQYF; cdr3_nt: TGTGCCAGCAGCTTACACAGGGGCACAGATACGCAGTATTTT; j_call: TRBJ2-3; v_call: TRBV7-2; d_call: NA; clone_size: NA
cdr3_aa: CASSPRGRDSGLKNTIYF; cdr3_nt: TGTGCCAGCAGCCCAAGGGGCCGGGACAGTGGATTAAAAAACACCATATATTTT; j_call: TRBJ1-3; v_call: TRBV7-8; d_call: TRBD1; clone_size: NA
cdr3_aa: CAWSAWGGRAAGELFF; cdr3_nt: TGTGCCTGGAGTGCATGGGGAGGGAGGGCGGCCGGGGAGCTGTTTTTT; j_call: TRBJ2-2; v_call: TRBV30; d_call: TRBD2; clone_size: NA
cdr3_aa: CASSLGTVSNQPQHF; cdr3_nt: TGTGCCAGCAGCTTAGGTACAGTTAGCAATCAGCCCCAGCATTTT; j_call: TRBJ1-5; v_call: TRBV7-8; d_call: NA; clone_size: NA
cdr3_aa: CASSQVGTMDGYTF; cdr3_nt: TGCGCCAGCAGCCAAGTTGGGACAATGGATGGCTACACCTTC; j_call: TRBJ1-2; v_call: TRBV4-1; d_call: NA; clone_size: NA
cdr3_aa: CASSPRGTDTQYF; cdr3_nt: TGTGCCAGCAGCCCGCGCGGCACAGATACGCAGTATTTT; j_call: TRBJ2-3; v_call: TRBV9; d_call: NA; clone_size: NA
cdr3_aa: CAWSVQGGYGYTF; cdr3_nt: TGTGCCTGGAGTGTACAGGGCGGCTATGGCTACACCTTC; j_call: TRBJ1-2; v_call: TRBV30; d_call: NA; clone_size: NA
cdr3_aa: CASKPPGPYTDTQYF; cdr3_nt: TGTGCCAGCAAACCTCCGGGCCCTTACACAGATACGCAGTATTTT; j_call: TRBJ2-3; v_call: TRBV2; d_call: NA; clone_size: NA
cdr3_aa: CASSLGQINEKLFF; cdr3_nt: TGTGCCAGCAGCCTGGGACAGATTAATGAAAAACTGTTTTTT; j_call: TRBJ1-4; v_call: TRBV7-9; d_call: TRBD1; clone_size: NA
cdr3_aa: CASSYRQGVNIQYF; cdr3_nt: TGTGCCAGCAGCTACCGACAGGGGGTAAACATTCAGTACTTC; j_call: TRBJ2-4; v_call: TRBV11-2; d_call: TRBD1; clone_size: NA
cdr3_aa: CASSMAQTLIYEQYF; cdr3_nt: TGTGCCAGTAGTATGGCACAGACACTGATATACGAGCAGTACTTC; j_call: TRBJ2-7; v_call: TRBV19; d_call: NA; clone_size: NA
cdr3_aa: CASSAVRMGGDTQYF; cdr3_nt: TGTGCCAGCAGTGCCGTAAGGATGGGCGGGGATACGCAGTATTTT; j_call: TRBJ2-3; v_call: TRBV6-1; d_call: NA; clone_size: NA
cdr3_aa: CASSPRAGTGEGQPQHF; cdr3_nt: TGTGCCAGCTCACCACGGGCCGGGACAGGGGAAGGTCAGCCCCAGCATTTT; j_call: TRBJ1-5; v_call: TRBV18; d_call: TRBD1; clone_size: NA
cdr3_aa: CASSSQGALGTEAFF; cdr3_nt: TGTGCCAGCAGCTCGCAGGGGGCCTTAGGAACTGAAGCTTTCTTT; j_call: TRBJ1-1; v_call: TRBV7-9; d_call: TRBD1; clone_size: NA
cdr3_aa: CASSPALATFNYGYTF; cdr3_nt: TGTGCCAGCAGCCCAGCTTTGGCCACCTTCAACTATGGCTACACCTTC; j_call: TRBJ1-2; v_call: TRBV7-9; d_call: NA; clone_size: NA
cdr3_aa: CASSPGVQETQYF; cdr3_nt: TGTGCCAGCTCACCGGGGGTGCAGGAGACCCAGTACTTC; j_call: TRBJ2-5; v_call: TRBV18; d_call: NA; clone_size: once
cdr3_aa: CASSESWDYEQYF; cdr3_nt: TGCGCCAGCAGTGAGTCCTGGGACTACGAGCAGTACTTC; j_call: TRBJ2-7; v_call: TRBV10-2; d_call: NA; clone_size: NA
cdr3_aa: CASSPGTSGNNEQFF; cdr3_nt: TGTGCCAGCAGCCCCGGGACTAGCGGGAACAATGAGCAGTTCTTC; j_call: TRBJ2-1; v_call: TRBV7-9; d_call: TRBD2; clone_size: NA
cdr3_aa: CASSLRAGGPNEQYF; cdr3_nt: TGTGCCAGCAGCTTACGGGCGGGGGGGCCGAACGAGCAGTACTTC; j_call: TRBJ2-7; v_call: TRBV7-9; d_call: TRBD2; clone_size: NA
cdr3_aa: CASSMGPGRETQYF; cdr3_nt: TGTGCCAGTAGTATGGGTCCCGGGCGAGAGACCCAGTACTTC; j_call: TRBJ2-5; v_call: TRBV19; d_call: NA; clone_size: NA
cdr3_aa: CASQTDYAEAFF; cdr3_nt: TGTGCCAGCCAGACTGATTACGCTGAAGCTTTCTTT; j_call: TRBJ1-1; v_call: TRBV2; d_call: NA; clone_size: NA
cdr3_aa: CASSAAGTNNSPLHF; cdr3_nt: TGTGCCAGCAGCGCCGCCGGGACAAATAATTCACCCCTCCACTTT; j_call: TRBJ1-6; v_call: TRBV7-3; d_call: NA; clone_size: NA
cdr3_aa: CATSRDSGFNTGELFF; cdr3_nt: TGTGCCACCAGCAGAGATTCAGGTTTTAACACCGGGGAGCTGTTTTTT; j_call: TRBJ2-2; v_call: TRBV15; d_call: NA; clone_size: NA
cdr3_aa: CASSEPGLAGGRADTQYF; cdr3_nt: TGTGCCAGCAGTGAGCCGGGCCTAGCGGGGGGAAGGGCAGATACGCAGTATTTT; j_call: TRBJ2-3; v_call: TRBV6-1; d_call: TRBD2; clone_size: NA
cdr3_aa: CASSLVRGSNSYEQYF; cdr3_nt: TGTGCCAGCAGCTTAGTTAGGGGGTCGAATTCCTACGAGCAGTACTTC; j_call: TRBJ2-7; v_call: TRBV7-9; d_call: NA; clone_size: NA
cdr3_aa: CAIGRDNQRYEQYF; cdr3_nt: TGTGCCATCGGACGGGACAATCAAAGGTACGAGCAGTACTTC; j_call: TRBJ2-7; v_call: TRBV10-3; d_call: NA; clone_size: NA
cdr3_aa: CASSLRGGARRAEAFF; cdr3_nt: TGTGCCAGCAGTTTACGGGGCGGAGCACGGCGAGCTGAAGCTTTCTTT; j_call: TRBJ1-1; v_call: TRBV27; d_call: NA; clone_size: NA
cdr3_aa: CASSRSGGARDEQFF; cdr3_nt: TGTGCCAGCAGCCGGAGCGGGGGGGCCAGGGATGAGCAGTTCTTC; j_call: TRBJ2-1; v_call: TRBV7-2; d_call: TRBD2; clone_size: NA